Sequencing of this TCR beta chain was carried out in a study of sequential checkpoint blockade in melanoma. For the study at large: Each arm's sequence ended with maintenance nivolumab. Under 25 patients had matched tumor biopsies before treatment and at week 13 after nivolumab or ipilimumab alone.

The CDR3 covers 16 residues. V shed 0 bases and J shed 6 bases, with 14 bases lying between them. Germline lookup yields CDR1 LNHNV and CDR2 YYDKDF (reference sequence). Treatment given: randomized to nivolumab then ipilimumab (arm A) or the reverse (arm B). Sequencing used immunoSEQ multiplex PCR; TCRdb keeps in-frame clones, though not all of them. Here the sample spans about 6,800 clones, roughly 27% being singletons. The sample consisted of tumor tissue (inferred from file names), taken from a patient given nivolumab and ipilimumab in sequence. The TCR was taken from a human donor with melanoma. The chain has TRBV15 and TRBJ1-4; possibly TRBD1 for D (5 bases). The CDR3 DNA sequence: TGTGCCACCAGCAGAGATCTGGAAAGGGGTTATGAAAAACTGTTTTTT. This encodes CATSRDLERGYEKLFF.